One sample yielded the 20 T cell receptor beta chains listed below, sequenced in a study of prognosis after radiotherapy for stage I lung cancer. Two rounds of multiplex PCR amplified TCR beta CDR3 from genomic DNA. Primers were specific to each TRBV and TRBJ gene in first-round PCR. TCRdb re-called the multiplex PCR reads through MiXCR, storing one row per CDR3 protein. Here the sample spans around 30,000 distinct CDR3 sequences, around a third being singletons. The sequencing used PBMCs, collected before or after stereotactic body radiation therapy (not recorded which). The receptors come from a donor of 50 years or more with non-small cell lung cancer.

This clonotype was detected many times. The chain uses TRBV30 and TRBJ2-1; D call uncertain. From germline, CDR1 is GTSNPN and CDR2 SVGIG (reference sequence). The CDR3 is made up of 12 amino acids. V was clipped by 3 bases and J by 9 bases, with 12 bases between them. The CDR3 region is CAWRRTGGEQFF. The CDR3 bases are TGTGCCTGGAGGCGCACTGGCGGTGAGCAGTTCTTC.

About this clonotype itself: Sequence at one end of the junction differs from germline and may be a read error. The chain combines TRBV3-1 with TRBJ2-7; TRBD1 aligns across 8 bases. Per the germline V gene, CDR1 is LGHDT and CDR2 is YNNKEL (reference sequence). This CDR3 is built from 15 residues. CDR3 DNA: TGTGACAGCAGCCAAGTGGGGACAGGAGACTACGAGCAGTACTTC. It is translated as CDSSQVGTGDYEQYF.

This clonotype was observed a handful of times. The chain recombines TRBV6-2 or TRBV6-3 with TRBJ1-5; D gene ambiguous. V lost 5 bases and J lost 4, with 6 bases in between. CDR1 MNHEY and CDR2 SVGEGT come from the germline V gene. The CDR3 totals 12 residues. This CDR3 is CASSEGNQPQHF. CDR3 in DNA: TGTGCCAGCAGTGAGGGAAATCAGCCCCAGCATTTT.

As to this clonotype: An end of the junction differs from the germline gene, which may be a read error. The genes are TRBV6-1 and TRBJ1-1, with 9 positions matching TRBD1. CDR1 MNHNS and CDR2 SASEGT come from the germline V gene. The length of the CDR3 is 14 residues. The CDR3 sequence is CASSLQGASLEALF. The CDR3 region has the DNA TGTGCCAGCAGTCTACAGGGGGCATCGCTTGAAGCTTTATTT.

This clonotype occurred many times. The V call is TRBV2, the J call TRBJ2-2; maybe TRBD2 (5 bases). From germline, CDR1 is SNHLY and CDR2 FYNNEI. Trimming took off 7 bases at V and 8 bases at J, with 11 bases between the two ends. The CDR3 has 12 residues. The CDR3 bases are TGTGCCAGCACGGCGGGTGTGGGGGAGCTGTTTTTT. This encodes CASTAGVGELFF.

In its sample, this clonotype was seen many times. The chain has TRBV11-3 and TRBJ2-1; 8 bases line up with TRBD2. Germline CDR1 SGHNT, CDR2 YENEEA. This CDR3 contains 14 residues. After removal of 3 bases from V and 8 bases from J, the junction contained 6 bases not matched to a gene. CDR3 loop: CASSFTGTRDEQFF. CDR3 DNA: TGTGCCAGCAGCTTCACCGGGACTAGGGATGAGCAGTTCTTC.

The gene calls are TRBV6-1 and TRBJ1-2; 7 nucleotides line up with TRBD1. Trimming at V came to 6 bases and at J to 7 bases, leaving 11 bases not matched to a gene. This CDR3 has 14 residues. Germline V gives CDR1 MNHNS, CDR2 SASEGT. The CDR3: CASRPGTEKSGYTF. CDR3 in DNA: TGTGCCAGCAGACCCGGGACAGAAAAAAGTGGCTACACCTTC.

A word on this clonotype: A far larger clone differs by one base, so this is likely a read error. The V call is TRBV6-8, the J call TRBJ1-5; TRBD1 might be the D (5 bases). The CDR3 totals 17 residues. CDR1 and CDR2 (germline): MNHGY, SAAAGT. As DNA, the CDR3 is TGTGCCAACAGTTACTCAAAGGGCAGGACAAGCAATCAGCCCCAGCATTTT. It is translated as CANSYSKGRTSNQPQHF.

In this sample, this clonotype turned up many times. The chain carries TRBV6-1 and TRBJ2-7; D gene unclear. The CDR3 consists of 12 residues. The germline gives CDR1 MNHNS, CDR2 SASEGT. V lost 5 bases, J lost 2 bases, and 7 bases lay in between. CDR3 sequence reads: CASSLNTYEQYF. The CDR3 nucleotides read TGTGCCAGCAGTCTGAATACCTACGAGCAGTACTTC.

This clonotype was detected only once. CDR3 in amino acids: CASSPTGTGWDEQFF. CDR3 nucleotide sequence: TGTGCCAGCAGCCCAACCGGGACAGGGTGGGATGAGCAGTTCTTC. The genes are TRBV6-2 or TRBV6-3 and TRBJ2-1; TRBD1 agrees at 9 bases. V lost 6 bases to trimming and J lost 8 bases; unmatched junction nucleotides: 11. CDR3 length: 15 residues. Germline CDR1 is MNHEY and CDR2 is SVGEGT.

This clonotype was observed many times. J is TRBJ2-1 and V is TRBV11-2; D uncertain. Trimming stripped 5 bases from V and 6 bases from J, with 8 bases between. Germline V CDR1 and CDR2: SGHAT, FQNNGV. The length of the CDR3 is 12 residues. The CDR3: CASSPWANEQFF. The DNA of the CDR3 is TGTGCCAGCAGCCCCTGGGCCAATGAGCAGTTCTTC.

With regard to this clonotype: A much larger clone is a single base away; this may be a read error. The rearrangement uses TRBV7-2 and TRBJ2-5; 12 bases match TRBD2. The CDR3 sequence is 20 residues long. Germline V gene sequence: CDR1 SGHTA, CDR2 FQGNSA. CDR3 protein: CAISPPARASGGALRETQYF. The CDR3, as DNA: TGTGCCATCAGCCCACCGGCCAGGGCTAGCGGGGGGGCATTAAGGGAGACCCAGTACTTC.

This clonotype was recorded many times. The junction departs from the called germline gene at one end, perhaps through a read error. The CDR3 nucleotides read TGCAGTGCCAGAGCCCCTTCGGGAAGCGGGGGGTACTATGGCTACACCTTC. This encodes CSARAPSGSGGYYGYTF. This chain uses TRBV20-1 with TRBJ1-2; maybe TRBD1 (5 bases). This CDR3 has 17 residues. In germline, CDR1 is DFQATT, CDR2 SNEGSKA (reference sequence).

This clonotype has a single count. The CDR3 region is CASSQEGTSGYNEQFF. For the CDR3, the DNA is TGTGCCAGCAGCCAAGAAGGGACTAGCGGATACAATGAGCAGTTCTTC. This chain connects TRBV4-2 to TRBJ2-1; 11 nucleotides line up with TRBD2. Trimming took 0 bases from V and 4 from J; bases not matched to a gene: 2. The CDR3 totals 16 residues. Germline lookup yields CDR1 LGHNA and CDR2 YNFKEQ.

This clonotype has just a few counts. This likely traces to a read error, being one base from a far larger clone. The V call is TRBV6-2 or TRBV6-3, the J call TRBJ2-2; the match to TRBD1 covers 7 bases. Germline V gene lookup returns CDR1 MNHEY and CDR2 SVGEGT. The V segment lost 5 bases and the J segment 7 bases; nucleotides outside the gene matches: 7. There are 14 residues in the CDR3. The CDR3, as DNA: TGTGCCAGCAGTCCAGACAGGGCTAACGGGGAGCTGTTTTTT. It encodes CASSPDRANGELFF.

Remarks on this clonotype: Given a far larger clone just one base away, this is likely a sequencing read error. The chain has TRBV7-8 and TRBJ1-2, with D possibly TRBD1 on 5 matching bases. Germline loops: CDR1 SGHVS, CDR2 FQNEAQ. The V gene lost 6 bases and the J gene lost 4 bases, with 18 bases spanning the gap. The length of the CDR3 is 15 residues. CDR3 bases: TGTGCCAGCAGGGTACGAAGAGGGGATAGCTATGGCTACACCTTC. Its protein is CASRVRRGDSYGYTF. Together with reference TRBV7-8 and TRBJ1-2, the CDR3 gives the full variable domain: GAGVSQSPRYKVAKRGQDVALRCDPISGHVSLFWYQQALGQGPEFLTYFQNEAQLDKSGLPSDRFFAERPEGSVSTLKIQRTQQEDSAVYLCASRVRRGDSYGYTFGSGTRLTVV.

This clonotype was recorded many times. This chain connects TRBV6-1 to TRBJ1-2; D perhaps matches TRBD1 (5 bases). Germline V gene data show CDR1 as MNHNS and CDR2 as SASEGT. V was shortened by 3 bases and J by 3 bases, with 11 bases between the two germline ends. CDR3 length: 14 amino acids. The CDR3 bases are TGTGCCAGCAGTGAGGGGGTGAACGACTATGGCTACACCTTC. Translation gives CASSEGVNDYGYTF.

About this clonotype itself: A clone one base away is much larger, so this may be a read error. The V and J genes are TRBV7-8 and TRBJ1-3; D uncertain. The CDR3 has 14 amino acids. CDR1 is SGHVS and CDR2 is FQNEAQ in the germline V gene. CDR3 amino acids: CASSWQISGNTTYF. The CDR3 DNA reads as TGTGCCAGCAGCTGGCAGATATCTGGAAACACCACATATTTT.

This clonotype was found many times. The gene calls are TRBV20-1 and TRBJ1-2; no clear D. The CDR3 runs to 11 residues. The V end lost 6 bases, the J end lost 4 bases, and 9 bases lay between the germline ends. The germline V gene encodes CDR1 DFQATT and CDR2 SNEGSKA (reference sequence). In nucleotides, the CDR3 is TGCAGTGCCCCATTGGGCTATGGCTACACCTTC. This translates into CSAPLGYGYTF.

This clonotype was detected ten times or more. This chain joins TRBV7-6 and TRBJ1-2, with 7 bases lining up with TRBD1. The germline gives CDR1 SGHVS, CDR2 FNYEAQ. V was clipped by 1 base and J by 4 bases; unmatched bases: 6. The CDR3 covers 15 residues. The CDR3 DNA follows: TGTGCCAGCAGCTTAGGGGGGACAGAGAGCTATGGCTACACCTTC. Translating it yields CASSLGGTESYGYTF.